Presented here are 3 T cell receptor beta chains from one specimen sequenced in a study of blood T cells in healthy people across ages. A sample-barcoded 5' primer and a J-beta primer mix were used in a second PCR of roughly 6 to 11 cycles. TCRdb re-called the 5' RACE reads with MiXCR, one entry per CDR3 protein. Of more than 650,000 distinct CDR3 sequences detected, 20% to 30% appear once; the ten largest clones hold about 3%. In addition, the sample was reused for a study of T cells of mothers and their children.

Source material: blood. These receptors were collected from a boy between 10 and 17 years old in good health.

This chain uses TRBV12-3 or TRBV12-4 with TRBJ1-2; tentative D call: TRBD1 (5 bases). The CDR3 has 11 amino acids. The V end was cut by 11 bases, the J end by 6 bases, with 13 bases between. The CDR3 region is CAASGADGYTF. As DNA, the CDR3 is TGTGCCGCTTCCGGGGCGGATGGCTACACCTTC.

V gene TRBV7-6 combines with J gene TRBJ2-7, with D possibly matching TRBD2 (5 bases). Trimming stripped 5 bases from V and 3 bases from J, with 11 bases between. The CDR3 runs 13 residues. CDR1 and CDR2 from the germline V gene are SGHVS and FNYEAQ. DNA of the CDR3: TGTGCCAGCAGCCCCGGACTGGACTACGAGCAGTACTTC. Protein product: CASSPGLDYEQYF.

The chain links TRBV12-3 or TRBV12-4 to TRBJ1-1; no clear D. The ends were cut back, 3 bases at V and 4 bases at J, with 12 bases in the middle. CDR3 size: 14 residues. CDR3 nucleotides: TGTGCCAGCAGTTTGCGCGTGATCGGCACTGAAGCTTTCTTT. Translated, it gives CASSLRVIGTEAFF.